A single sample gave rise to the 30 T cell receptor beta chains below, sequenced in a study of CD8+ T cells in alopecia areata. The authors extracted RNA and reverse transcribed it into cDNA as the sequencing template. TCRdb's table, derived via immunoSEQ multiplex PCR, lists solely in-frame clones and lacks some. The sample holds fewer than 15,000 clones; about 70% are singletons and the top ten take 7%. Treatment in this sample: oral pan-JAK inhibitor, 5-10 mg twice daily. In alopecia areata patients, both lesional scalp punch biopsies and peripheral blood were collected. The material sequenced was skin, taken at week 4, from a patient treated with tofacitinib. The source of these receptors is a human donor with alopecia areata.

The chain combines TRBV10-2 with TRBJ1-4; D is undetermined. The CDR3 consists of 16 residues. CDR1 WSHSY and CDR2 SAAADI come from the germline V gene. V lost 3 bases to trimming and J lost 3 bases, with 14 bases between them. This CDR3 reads CASSDGDPSPNEKLFF. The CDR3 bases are TGCGCCAGCAGTGATGGGGATCCCTCCCCTAATGAAAAACTGTTTTTT.

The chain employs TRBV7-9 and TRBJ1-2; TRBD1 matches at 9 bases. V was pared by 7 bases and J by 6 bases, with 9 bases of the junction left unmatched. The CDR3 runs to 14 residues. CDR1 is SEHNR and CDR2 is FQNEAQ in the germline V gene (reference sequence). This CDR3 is CASTDDRGWDGYTF. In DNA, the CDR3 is TGTGCCAGCACCGACGACAGGGGGTGGGATGGCTACACCTTC.

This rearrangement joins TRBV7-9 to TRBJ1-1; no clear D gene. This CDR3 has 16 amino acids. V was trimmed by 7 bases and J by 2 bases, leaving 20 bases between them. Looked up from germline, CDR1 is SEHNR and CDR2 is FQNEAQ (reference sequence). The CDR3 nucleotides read TGTGCCAGCATCCTCACCGGGTCCCGGGGTAACACTGAAGCTTTCTTT. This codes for CASILTGSRGNTEAFF.

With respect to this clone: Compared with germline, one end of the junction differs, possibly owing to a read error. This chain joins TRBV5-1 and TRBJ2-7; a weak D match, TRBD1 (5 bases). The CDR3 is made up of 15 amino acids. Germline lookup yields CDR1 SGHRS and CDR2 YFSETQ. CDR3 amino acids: CANSLGLGVGYEQYF. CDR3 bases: TGCGCCAACAGCTTAGGCTTAGGGGTCGGCTACGAGCAGTACTTC. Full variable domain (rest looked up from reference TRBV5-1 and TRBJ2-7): KAGVTQTPRYLIKTRGQQVTLSCSPISGHRSVSWYQQTPGQGLQFLFEYFSETQRNKGNFPGRFSGRQFSNSRSEMNVSTLELGDSALYLCANSLGLGVGYEQYFGPGTRLTVT.

The CDR3 sequence: CASSAGGTRTSSVETQYF. Here the CDR3 DNA reads TGTGCCAGCAGCGCAGGGGGGACCAGGACTAGTTCGGTAGAGACCCAGTACTTC. The chain has TRBV11-2 and TRBJ2-5; TRBD1 or TRBD2 may be the D gene (7 bases each). Trimming stripped 5 bases from V and 4 bases from J, with 26 bases between. Germline V gene sequence: CDR1 SGHAT, CDR2 FQNNGV. The CDR3 totals 18 residues.

The CDR3 is CASSQVPSGGEAFF. The DNA of the CDR3 is TGCGCCAGCAGTCAAGTCCCCAGTGGAGGTGAAGCTTTCTTT. The chain is built from TRBV23-1 and TRBJ1-1; no clear D. TRBV23-1 is recorded as an ORF, its role being uncertain. The CDR3 contains 14 residues. V was cut by 2 bases and J by 7 bases, with 14 bases left in between.

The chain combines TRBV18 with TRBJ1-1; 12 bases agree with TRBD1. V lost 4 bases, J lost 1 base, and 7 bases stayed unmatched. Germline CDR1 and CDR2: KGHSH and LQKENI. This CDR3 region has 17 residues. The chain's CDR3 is CASSRGTGGPRNTEAFF. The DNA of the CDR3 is TGTGCCAGCTCACGGGGGACAGGGGGCCCGCGGAACACTGAAGCTTTCTTT.

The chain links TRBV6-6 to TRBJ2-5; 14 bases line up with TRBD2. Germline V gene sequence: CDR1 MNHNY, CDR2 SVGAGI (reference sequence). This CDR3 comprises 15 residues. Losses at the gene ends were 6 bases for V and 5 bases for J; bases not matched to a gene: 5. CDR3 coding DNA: TGTGCCAGCAGCCTCCGGACTAGCGGGGGGGAGACCCAGTACTTC. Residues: CASSLRTSGGETQYF.

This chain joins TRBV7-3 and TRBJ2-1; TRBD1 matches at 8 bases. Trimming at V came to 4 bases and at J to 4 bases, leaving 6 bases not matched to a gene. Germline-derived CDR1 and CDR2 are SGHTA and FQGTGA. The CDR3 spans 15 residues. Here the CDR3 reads CASSSDRGQYNEQFF. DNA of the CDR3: TGTGCCAGCAGCTCCGACAGGGGTCAGTACAATGAGCAGTTCTTC.

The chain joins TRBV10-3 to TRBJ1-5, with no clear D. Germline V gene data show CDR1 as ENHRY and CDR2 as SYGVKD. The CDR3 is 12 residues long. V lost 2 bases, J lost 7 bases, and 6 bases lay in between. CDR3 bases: TGTGCCATCAGTGAGGGTGCCCAGCCCCAGCATTTT. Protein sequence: CAISEGAQPQHF.

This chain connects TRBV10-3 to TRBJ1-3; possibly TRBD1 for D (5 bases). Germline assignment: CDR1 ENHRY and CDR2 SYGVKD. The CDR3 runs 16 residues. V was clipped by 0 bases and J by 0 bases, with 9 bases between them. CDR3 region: CAISESTDHSGNTIYF. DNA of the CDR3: TGTGCCATCAGTGAGTCGACAGATCACTCTGGAAACACCATATATTTT.

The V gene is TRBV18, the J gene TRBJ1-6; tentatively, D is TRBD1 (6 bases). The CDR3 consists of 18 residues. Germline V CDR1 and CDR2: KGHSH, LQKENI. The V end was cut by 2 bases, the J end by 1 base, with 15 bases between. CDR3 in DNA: TGTGCCAGCTCACCATTATCAGGGGTAGAGTCCTATAATTCACCCCTCCACTTT. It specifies CASSPLSGVESYNSPLHF.

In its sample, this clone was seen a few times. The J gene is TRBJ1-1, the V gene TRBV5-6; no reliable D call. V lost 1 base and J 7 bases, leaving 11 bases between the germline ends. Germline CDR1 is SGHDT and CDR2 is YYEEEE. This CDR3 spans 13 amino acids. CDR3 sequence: CASSLKGFVEAFF. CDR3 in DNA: TGTGCCAGCAGCTTGAAGGGTTTCGTTGAAGCTTTCTTT.

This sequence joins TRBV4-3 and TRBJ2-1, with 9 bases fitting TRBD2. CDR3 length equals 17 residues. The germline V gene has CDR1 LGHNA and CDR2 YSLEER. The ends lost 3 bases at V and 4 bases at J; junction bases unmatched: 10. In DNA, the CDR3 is TGCGCCAGCAGCCAGGCTCGCAGCGGGGGGTTTTACAATGAGCAGTTCTTC. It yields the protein CASSQARSGGFYNEQFF.

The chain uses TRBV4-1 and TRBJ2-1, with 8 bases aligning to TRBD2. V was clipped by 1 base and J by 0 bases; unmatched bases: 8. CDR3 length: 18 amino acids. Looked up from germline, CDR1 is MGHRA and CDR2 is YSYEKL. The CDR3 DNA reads TGCGCCAGCAGCCAAGTCGATCTGGGACTAGTCTCCTACAATGAGCAGTTCTTC. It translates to CASSQVDLGLVSYNEQFF.

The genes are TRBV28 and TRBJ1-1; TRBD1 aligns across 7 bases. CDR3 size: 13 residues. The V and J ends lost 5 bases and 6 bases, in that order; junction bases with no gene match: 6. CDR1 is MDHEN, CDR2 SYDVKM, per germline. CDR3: CASSPDRAPEAFF. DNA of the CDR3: TGTGCCAGCAGTCCCGACAGGGCCCCTGAAGCTTTCTTT.

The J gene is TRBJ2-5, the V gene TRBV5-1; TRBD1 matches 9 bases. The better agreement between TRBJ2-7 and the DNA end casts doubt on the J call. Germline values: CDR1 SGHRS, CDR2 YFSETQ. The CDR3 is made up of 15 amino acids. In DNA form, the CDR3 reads TGCGCCAGCAGCCAGACCGGGACAGGGTACTACGAGCAGTACTTC. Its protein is CASSQTGTGYYEQYF.

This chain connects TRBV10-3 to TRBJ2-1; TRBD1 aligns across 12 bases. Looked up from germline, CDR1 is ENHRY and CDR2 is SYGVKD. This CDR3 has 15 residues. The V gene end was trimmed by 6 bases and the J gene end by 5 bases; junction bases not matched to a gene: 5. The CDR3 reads CAISRGQGADNEQFF. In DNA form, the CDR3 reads TGTGCCATCAGCCGGGGACAGGGGGCAGACAATGAGCAGTTCTTC.

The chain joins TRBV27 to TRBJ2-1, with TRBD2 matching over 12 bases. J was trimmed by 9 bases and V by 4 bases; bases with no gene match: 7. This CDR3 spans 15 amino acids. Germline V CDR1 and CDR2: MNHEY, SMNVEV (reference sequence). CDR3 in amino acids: CASSSSSGGACEQFF. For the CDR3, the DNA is TGTGCCAGCAGTTCCTCTAGCGGGGGGGCCTGTGAGCAGTTCTTC.

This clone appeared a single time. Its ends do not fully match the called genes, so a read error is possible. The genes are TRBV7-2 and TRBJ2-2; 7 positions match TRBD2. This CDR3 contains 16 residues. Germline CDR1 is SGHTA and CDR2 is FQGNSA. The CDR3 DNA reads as TGTGCCAGCAGCCCCCGGGACTACACGAACACCGGGAAGCTGTTTTTT. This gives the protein CASSPRDYTNTGKLFF. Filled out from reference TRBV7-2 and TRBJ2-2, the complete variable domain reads GAGVSQSPSNKVTEKGKDVELRCDPISGHTALYWYRQSLGQGLEFLIYFQGNSAPDKSGLPSDRFSAERTGGSVSTLTIQRTQQEDSAVYLCASSPRDYTNTGKLFFGEGSRLTVL.

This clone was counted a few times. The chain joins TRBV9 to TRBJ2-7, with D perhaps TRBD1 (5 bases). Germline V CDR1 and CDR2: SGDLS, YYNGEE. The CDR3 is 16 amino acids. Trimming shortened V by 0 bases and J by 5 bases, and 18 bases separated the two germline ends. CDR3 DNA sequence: TGTGCCAGCAGCGTAGACCCTCGGGCCAGGGTGGACGAGCAGTACTTC. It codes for CASSVDPRARVDEQYF. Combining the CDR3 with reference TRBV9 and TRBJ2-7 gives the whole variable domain DSGVTQTPKHLITATGQRVTLRCSPRSGDLSVYWYQQSLDQGLQFLIQYYNGEERAKGNILERFSAQQFPDLHSELNLSSLELGDSALYFCASSVDPRARVDEQYFGPGTRLTVT.

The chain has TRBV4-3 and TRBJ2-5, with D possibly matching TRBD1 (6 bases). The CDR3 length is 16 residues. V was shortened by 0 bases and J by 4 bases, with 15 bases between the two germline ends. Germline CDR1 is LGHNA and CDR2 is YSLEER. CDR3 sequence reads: CASSQDPLGGAETQYF. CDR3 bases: TGCGCCAGCAGCCAAGACCCTTTAGGGGGAGCAGAGACCCAGTACTTC.

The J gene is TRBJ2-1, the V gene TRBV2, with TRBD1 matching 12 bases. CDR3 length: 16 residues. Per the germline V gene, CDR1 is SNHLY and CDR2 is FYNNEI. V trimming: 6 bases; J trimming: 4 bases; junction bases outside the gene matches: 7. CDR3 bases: TGTGCCAGCAGAGCCGGGACAGGGGGCAGTTACAATGAGCAGTTCTTC. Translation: CASRAGTGGSYNEQFF.

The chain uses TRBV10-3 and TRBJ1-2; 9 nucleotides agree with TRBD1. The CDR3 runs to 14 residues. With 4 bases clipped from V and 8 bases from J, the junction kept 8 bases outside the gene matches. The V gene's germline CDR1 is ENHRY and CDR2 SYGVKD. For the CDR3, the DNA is TGTGCCATCAGTGCTACAGGGGGCGCCTACGGCTACACCTTC. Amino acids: CAISATGGAYGYTF.

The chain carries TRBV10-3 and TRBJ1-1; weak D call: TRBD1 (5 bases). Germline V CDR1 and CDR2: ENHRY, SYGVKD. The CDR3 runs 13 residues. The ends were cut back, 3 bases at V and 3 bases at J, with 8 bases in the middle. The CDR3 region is CAISDGRDTEAFF. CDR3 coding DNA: TGTGCCATCAGTGACGGCAGGGACACTGAAGCTTTCTTT.

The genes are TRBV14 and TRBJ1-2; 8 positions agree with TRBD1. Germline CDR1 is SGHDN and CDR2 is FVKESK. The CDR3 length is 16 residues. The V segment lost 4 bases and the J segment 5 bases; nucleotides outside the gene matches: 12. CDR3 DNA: TGTGCCAGCAGCCCCATAAATTCGGACAGGGATTATGGCTACACCTTC. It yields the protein CASSPINSDRDYGYTF. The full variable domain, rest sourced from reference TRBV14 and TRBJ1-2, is EAGVTQFPSHSVIEKGQTVTLRCDPISGHDNLYWYRRVMGKEIKFLLHFVKESKQDESGMPNNRFLAERTGGTYSTLKVQPAELEDSGVYFCASSPINSDRDYGYTFGSGTRLTVV.

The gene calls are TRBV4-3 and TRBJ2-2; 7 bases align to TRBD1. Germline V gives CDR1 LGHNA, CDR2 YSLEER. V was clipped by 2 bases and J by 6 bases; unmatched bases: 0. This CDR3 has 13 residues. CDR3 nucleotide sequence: TGCGCCAGCAGCCAACAGGGGGCCGGGGAGCTGTTTTTT. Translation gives CASSQQGAGELFF.

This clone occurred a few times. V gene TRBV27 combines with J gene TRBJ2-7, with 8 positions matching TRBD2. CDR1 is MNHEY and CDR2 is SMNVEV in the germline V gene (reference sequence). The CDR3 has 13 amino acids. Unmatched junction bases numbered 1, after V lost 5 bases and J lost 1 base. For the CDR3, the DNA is TGTGCCAGCAGTATAGCGGGGTCCTACGAGCAGTACTTC. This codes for CASSIAGSYEQYF.

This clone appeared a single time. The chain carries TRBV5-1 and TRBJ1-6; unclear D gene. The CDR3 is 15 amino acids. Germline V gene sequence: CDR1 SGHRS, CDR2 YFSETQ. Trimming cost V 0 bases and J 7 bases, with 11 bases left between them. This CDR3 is CASSLESVKNSPLHF. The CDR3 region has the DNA TGCGCCAGCAGCTTGGAGTCAGTGAAAAATTCACCCCTCCACTTT. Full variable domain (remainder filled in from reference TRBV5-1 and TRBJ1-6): KAGVTQTPRYLIKTRGQQVTLSCSPISGHRSVSWYQQTPGQGLQFLFEYFSETQRNKGNFPGRFSGRQFSNSRSEMNVSTLELGDSALYLCASSLESVKNSPLHFGNGTRLTVT.

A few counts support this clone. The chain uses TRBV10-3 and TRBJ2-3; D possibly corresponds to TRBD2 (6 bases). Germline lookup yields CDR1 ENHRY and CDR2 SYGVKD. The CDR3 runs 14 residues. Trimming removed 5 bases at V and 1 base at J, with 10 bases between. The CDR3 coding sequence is TGTGCCATCAGTTCCAGGGAGGGCACAGATACGCAGTATTTT. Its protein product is CAISSREGTDTQYF.